This T cell receptor (beta chain) was documented in a study of identical twins (TCRdb year 2016). At the level of the whole study: To test whether fetal clonotypes persist, this study deep-sequenced TCR alpha and beta repertoires from monozygotic twins, from unrelated adults of various ages, and from cord blood. Replicate twin experiments were performed at different times using different library preparation protocols to rule out contamination.

Every donor was a healthy Caucasian. Three unrelated non-twin adults were additionally sequenced: a male aged 18 to 30, a male aged 50 to 59 and a female aged 50 to 59. Miltenyi CD45RO+ enrichment and human naive T-cell isolation kits were used to isolate memory (CD45RO+) and naive T cells from PBMC. Broader findings and caveats from the paper: Invariant T cells such as MAIT and iNKT could partly confound zero-insertion analyses, though diverse VJ usage argued against this for most clonotypes. Compared with coincidental sharing between unrelated individuals, out-of-frame TCR alpha sequences shared between twins had an excess of sequences with low generation probability. Excess twin sharing in beta out-of-frame sequences was weaker because fewer shared sequences lowered the signal-to-noise ratio. In monozygotic twins, out-of-frame TCR alpha sharing was systematically underestimated by recombination models, although the models agreed with sharing between unrelated individuals. Because the same donors could not be followed over many years, the conclusions relied on cross-sectional statistical analysis. Fewer insertions were carried by abundant cord blood beta clonotypes, a similar but weaker trend appeared in young adult naive repertoires, and no such trend appeared in memory repertoires.

The trim is 2 bases for V and 4 bases for J, with a gap of 9 bases between the germline ends. CDR1 and CDR2, per the germline V gene (reference sequence), are DFQATT and SNEGSKA. Including the terminal cysteine and phenylalanine, the CDR3 comprises 12 residues. Of all the DNA, just the CDR3 is kept, 36 bases in frame from base 1. This clonotype was seen only a few times. Its antigen target is currently unknown. Base qualities are not at hand, and no much larger clone is one base apart. The protocol used for the library was 5' RACE. Sequencing instrument: Illumina HiSeq 2000. A universal primer binding site was introduced by template switching, and a unique molecular identifier was present in the final cDNA, enabling accurate counting of TCR cDNA molecules. First-strand cDNA for TCR alpha and beta chains was synthesized from specific primers in the conserved constant-segment region. To control for contamination, every cDNA library was double barcoded, receiving both a SMART-Mk sample barcode and Illumina barcodes. TruSeq adapter sequences, together with Illumina sample barcodes, were added in two successive PCR steps. The TCR alpha and beta cDNA libraries were sequenced on the Illumina HiSeq platform using custom primers. Processing in the source paper ran as follows. Raw reads were processed with MiGEC to extract unique molecular identifiers, and MiXCR was used to determine CDR3 positions. Recombination models were inferred per individual with the repgenHMM and IGoR tools using an EM algorithm. The tcR package in R was used for shared clonotype analysis, with sharing normalized by the product of cloneset sizes. Out-of-frame nonproductive sequences were analyzed to study raw recombination free of thymic and clonal selection effects. TCRdb ran its own pipeline on the public reads, namely fastp trimming at Q25 and MiXCR clone calling, and kept in-frame beta chains. Every distinct CDR3 protein forms one entry, paired with its most common genes and DNA. TCRdb, not the original authors, processed these V and J calls. The sample table contains 690,000 or so distinct CDR3 sequences; only one count was recorded for less than 7% of them. The ten top clones hold roughly 1.6% of the sample.

The chain was built from TRBV20-1 and TRBJ2-7; 5 matching bases give a weak D call of TRBD2. Sample: naive T cells sorted from blood. The cell subset or site label for this specimen denotes: cells isolated with a human naive T-cell isolation kit. This TCR came from a man aged 18 to 29 in good health. The sequenced DNA is TGCAGTGCTAGACCTACTAGTTACGAGCAGTACTTC. It encodes CSARPTSYEQYF.